This TCR beta chain was sequenced in a study of blood T cell repertoires in COVID-19. In the study's own analysis: From reference gene primer amplification, estimates of nucleated cell counts were derived. Sequencing used immunoSEQ multiplex PCR; TCRdb keeps in-frame clones, though not all of them. That table supplies the V and J calls and clone size; D and trimming were determined from the DNA. The sample lists 40,000 or so clones, less than 80% occurring once. V dropped 6 bases and J dropped 5; count of bases not matched to a gene: 9. Germline CDR1 is SNHLY and CDR2 is FYNNEI. This CDR3 has 15 amino acids.

The sequenced sample consisted of peripheral blood. The chain uses TRBV2 and TRBJ2-2; 7 nucleotides match TRBD1. The TCR comes from a man in his 70s with COVID-19, enrolled during active disease. The chain's CDR3 is CASRTRQGSTGELFF. DNA for the CDR3: TGTGCCAGCAGAACCAGACAGGGAAGTACCGGGGAGCTGTTTTTT.